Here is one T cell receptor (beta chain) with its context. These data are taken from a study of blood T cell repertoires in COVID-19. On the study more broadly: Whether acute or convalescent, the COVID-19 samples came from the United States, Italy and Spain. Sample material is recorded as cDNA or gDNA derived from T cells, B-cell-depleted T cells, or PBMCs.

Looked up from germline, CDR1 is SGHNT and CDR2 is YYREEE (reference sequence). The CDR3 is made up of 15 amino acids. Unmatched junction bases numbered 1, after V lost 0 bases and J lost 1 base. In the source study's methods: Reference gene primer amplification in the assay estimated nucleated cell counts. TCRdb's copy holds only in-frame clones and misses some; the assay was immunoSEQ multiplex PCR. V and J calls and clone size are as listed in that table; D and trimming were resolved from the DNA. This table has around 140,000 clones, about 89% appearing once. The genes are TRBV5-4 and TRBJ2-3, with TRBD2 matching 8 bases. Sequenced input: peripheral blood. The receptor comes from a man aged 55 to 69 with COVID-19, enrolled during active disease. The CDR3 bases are TGTGCCAGCAGCTTGGACGGGGGGGGCACAGATACGCAGTATTTT. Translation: CASSLDGGGTDTQYF.